This TCR beta chain is drawn from a study of blood T cell repertoires in COVID-19. Study overall: Collection of acute and convalescent COVID-19 samples took place in the United States, Italy and Spain. The cDNA or gDNA used as material had been derived from T cells, B-cell-depleted T cells, or PBMCs.

As originally analysed: The authors estimated nucleated cell counts from reference gene primer amplification. Assay: immunoSEQ multiplex PCR; the TCRdb copy retains only in-frame clones and omits some. V and J calls and clone size are copied from that table; D and trimming were computed from the DNA. The sample gives about 140,000 clones, 84% of which show up once; approximately 9% is in the top ten. This TCR was sampled from a woman older than 75 in a cohort sampled during active or convalescent COVID-19. The sequenced sample consisted of peripheral blood.

The CDR3 DNA follows: TGTGCCAGCTCACCGGTAGCACCACCGGGACTGACTAATTCACCCCTCCACTTT. This encodes CASSPVAPPGLTNSPLHF. This chain links TRBV18 with TRBJ1-6; the D gene is possibly TRBD1 (5 bases). The V gene's germline CDR1 is KGHSH and CDR2 LQKENI. The CDR3 length is 18 residues. Deletions cut 3 bases from V and 6 bases from J, with 21 bases between. The whole variable domain, remainder taken from reference TRBV18 and TRBJ1-6, is NAGVMQNPRHLVRRRGQEARLRCSPMKGHSHVYWYRQLPEEGLKFMVYLQKENIIDESGMPKERFSAEFPKEGPSILRIQQVVRGDSAAYFCASSPVAPPGLTNSPLHFGNGTRLTVT.